Listed below are T cell receptor beta chains from one sample, sequenced in a study of blood T cells in healthy people across ages. TCRdb called the 5' RACE reads again in MiXCR, with one record for every CDR3 protein. Of 650,000 to 950,000 distinct CDR3 sequences listed, around 45% are singletons. Sequencing used blood. Receptor source: a man between 60 and 75 years old in good health. CDR3s include the opening cysteine and the closing phenylalanine or tryptophan. A D gene is named only where the DNA matches it firmly. Clone size is not always given. Where it is, it says once, few, many or a class for expanded clones.

v_gene: TRBV29-1
len: 14
j_gene: TRBJ2-1
d_gene: TRBD1
abundance: few
CDR3aa: CSVDVRDSYNEQFF
CDR3nt: TGCAGCGTTGACGTCCGGGACAGCTACAATGAGCAGTTCTTC

v_gene: TRBV5-1
len: 14
j_gene: TRBJ2-7
d_gene: -
abundance: few
CDR3aa: CASSPGGGYYEQYF
CDR3nt: TGCGCCAGCAGCCCGGGAGGGGGCTACTACGAGCAGTACTTC

v_gene: TRBV6-1
len: 14
j_gene: TRBJ2-3
d_gene: -
abundance: -
CDR3aa: CASARDVSTDTQYF
CDR3nt: TGTGCCAGCGCCCGGGATGTCAGCACAGATACGCAGTATTTT

v_gene: TRBV2
len: 16
j_gene: TRBJ2-6
d_gene: TRBD1
abundance: -
CDR3aa: CATRTGGLAGANALTF
CDR3nt: TGTGCCACTCGAACAGGGGGCTTAGCTGGGGCCAACGCCCTGACTTTC

v_gene: TRBV18
len: 17
j_gene: TRBJ2-6
d_gene: TRBD1
abundance: few
CDR3aa: CASSPRTGGGGANVLTF
CDR3nt: TGTGCCAGCTCACCCCGAACAGGGGGAGGTGGGGCCAACGTCCTGACTTTC

v_gene: TRBV6-6
len: 16
j_gene: TRBJ1-5
d_gene: TRBD1
abundance: few
CDR3aa: CASSYEGARLSQPQHF
CDR3nt: TGTGCCAGCAGTTACGAGGGGGCCAGGCTCTCGCAGCCCCAGCATTTT

v_gene: TRBV7-2
len: 15
j_gene: TRBJ2-7
d_gene: TRBD2
abundance: many
CDR3aa: CASSLVSGGSYEQYF
CDR3nt: TGTGCCAGCAGCTTAGTTAGCGGGGGTAGCTACGAGCAGTACTTC

v_gene: TRBV20-1
len: 16
j_gene: TRBJ2-1
d_gene: TRBD1
abundance: -
CDR3aa: CSAGPRTGSSYNEQFF
CDR3nt: TGCAGTGCCGGCCCGCGGACAGGTAGTTCCTACAATGAGCAGTTCTTC

v_gene: TRBV7-2
len: 16
j_gene: TRBJ2-7
d_gene: TRBD1
abundance: few
CDR3aa: CASSPDRGHPTYEQYF
CDR3nt: TGTGCCAGCAGCCCCGACAGGGGGCATCCAACCTACGAGCAGTACTTC

v_gene: TRBV6-2/TRBV6-3
len: 11
j_gene: TRBJ2-3
d_gene: -
abundance: few
CDR3aa: CASKTAVTQYF
CDR3nt: TGTGCCAGCAAAACGGCAGTAACGCAGTATTTT

v_gene: TRBV7-9
len: 14
j_gene: TRBJ2-7
d_gene: -
abundance: -
CDR3aa: CASSFVDGVGEQYF
CDR3nt: TGTGCCAGCAGCTTTGTCGACGGGGTGGGCGAGCAGTACTTC

v_gene: TRBV9
len: 14
j_gene: TRBJ2-7
d_gene: -
abundance: -
CDR3aa: CASSPFQGAYEQYF
CDR3nt: TGTGCCAGCAGCCCTTTCCAGGGAGCCTACGAGCAGTACTTC

v_gene: TRBV7-9
len: 13
j_gene: TRBJ2-5
d_gene: -
abundance: few
CDR3aa: CASSPNMGETQYF
CDR3nt: TGTGCCAGCAGCCCAAACATGGGAGAGACCCAGTACTTC